This T cell receptor beta chain was captured by sequencing in a study of PD-1 blockade in classical Hodgkin lymphoma. Using immunoSEQ multiplex PCR, the repertoire was profiled, and TCRdb retains in-frame clones only, with some absent. Seen here are about 46,000 clones, about three quarters observed once, and the top ten hold roughly 9.6%. Germline V CDR1 and CDR2: SNHLY, FYNNEI. The CDR3 has 17 amino acids. Trimming took off 1 base at V and 0 bases at J, with 13 bases between the two ends. Patients all relapsed after autologous stem cell transplantation, and there was variation in brentuximab vedotin exposure.

The chain has TRBV2 and TRBJ1-3, with D perhaps matching TRBD1 (5 bases). Source: peripheral blood mononuclear cells (PBMCs), taken at baseline. The receptor was derived from a human donor with classical Hodgkin lymphoma. CDR3 nucleotide sequence: TGTGCCAGCAGTGAAGAGGCGGGACTTCTCTCTGGAAACACCATATATTTT. It yields the protein CASSEEAGLLSGNTIYF.